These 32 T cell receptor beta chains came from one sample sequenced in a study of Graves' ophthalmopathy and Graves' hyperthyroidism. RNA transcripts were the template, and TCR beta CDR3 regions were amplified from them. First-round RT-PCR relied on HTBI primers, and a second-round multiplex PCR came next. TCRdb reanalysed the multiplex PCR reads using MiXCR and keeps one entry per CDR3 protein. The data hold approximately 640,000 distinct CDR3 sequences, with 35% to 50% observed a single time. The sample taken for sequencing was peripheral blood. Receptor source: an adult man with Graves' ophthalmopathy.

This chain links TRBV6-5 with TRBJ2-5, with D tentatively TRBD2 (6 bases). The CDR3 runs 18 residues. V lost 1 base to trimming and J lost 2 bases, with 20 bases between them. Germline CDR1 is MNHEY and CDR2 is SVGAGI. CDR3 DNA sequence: TGTGCCAGCAGTTACTATCCACCGGGACTGGTAATTCAAGAGACCCAGTACTTC. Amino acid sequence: CASSYYPPGLVIQETQYF.

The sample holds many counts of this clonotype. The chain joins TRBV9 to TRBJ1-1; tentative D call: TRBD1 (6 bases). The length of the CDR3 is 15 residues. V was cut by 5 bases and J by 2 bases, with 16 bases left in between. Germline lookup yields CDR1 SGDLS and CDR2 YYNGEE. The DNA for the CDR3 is TGTGCCAGCAGGGCCGGGGGGCACCCCAACACTGAAGCTTTCTTT. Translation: CASRAGGHPNTEAFF.

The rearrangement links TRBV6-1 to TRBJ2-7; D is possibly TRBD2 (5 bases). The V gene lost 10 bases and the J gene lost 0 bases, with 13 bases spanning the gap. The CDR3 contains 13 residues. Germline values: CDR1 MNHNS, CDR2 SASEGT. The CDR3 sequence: CATDYHYSYEQYF. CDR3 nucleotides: TGTGCCACCGACTATCACTACTCCTACGAGCAGTACTTC.

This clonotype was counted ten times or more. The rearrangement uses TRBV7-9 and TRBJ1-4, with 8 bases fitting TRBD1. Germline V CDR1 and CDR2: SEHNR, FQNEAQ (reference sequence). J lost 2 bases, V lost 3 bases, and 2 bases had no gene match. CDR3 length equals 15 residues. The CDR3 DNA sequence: TGTGCCAGCAGCTTCACAGGGGGGACTAATGAAAAACTGTTTTTT. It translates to CASSFTGGTNEKLFF.

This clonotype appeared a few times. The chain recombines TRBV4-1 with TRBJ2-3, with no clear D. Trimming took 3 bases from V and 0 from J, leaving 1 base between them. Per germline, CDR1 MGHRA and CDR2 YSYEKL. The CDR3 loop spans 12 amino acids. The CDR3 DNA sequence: TGCGCCAGCAGCCATAGCACAGATACGCAGTATTTT. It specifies CASSHSTDTQYF.

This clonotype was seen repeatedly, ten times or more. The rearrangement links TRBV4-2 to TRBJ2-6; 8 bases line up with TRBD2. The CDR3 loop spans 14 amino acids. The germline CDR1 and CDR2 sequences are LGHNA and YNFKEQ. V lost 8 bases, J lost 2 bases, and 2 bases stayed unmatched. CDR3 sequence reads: CASGLAAGANVLTF. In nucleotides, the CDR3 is TGTGCCAGCGGACTAGCAGCTGGGGCCAACGTCCTGACTTTC.

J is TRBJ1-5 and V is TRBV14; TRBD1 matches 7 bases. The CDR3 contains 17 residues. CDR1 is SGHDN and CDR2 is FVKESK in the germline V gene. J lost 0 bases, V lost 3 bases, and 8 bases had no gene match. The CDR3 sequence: CASSQKIGTDSNQPQHF. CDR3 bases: TGTGCCAGCAGCCAGAAGATAGGGACAGATAGCAATCAGCCCCAGCATTTT.

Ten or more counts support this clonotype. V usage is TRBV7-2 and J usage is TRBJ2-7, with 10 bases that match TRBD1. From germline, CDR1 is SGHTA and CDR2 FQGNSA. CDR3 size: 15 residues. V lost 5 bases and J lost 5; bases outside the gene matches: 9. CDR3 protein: CASSQRDRGFHEQYF. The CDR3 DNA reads TGTGCCAGCAGCCAGCGGGACAGGGGTTTCCACGAGCAGTACTTC.

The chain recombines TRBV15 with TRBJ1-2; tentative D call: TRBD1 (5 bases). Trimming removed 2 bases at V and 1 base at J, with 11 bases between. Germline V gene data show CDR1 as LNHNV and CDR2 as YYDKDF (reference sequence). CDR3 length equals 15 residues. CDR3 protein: CATSRQGEVNYGYTF. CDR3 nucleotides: TGTGCCACCAGCAGACAGGGCGAGGTTAACTATGGCTACACCTTC.

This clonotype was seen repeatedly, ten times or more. The CDR3 spells CASSRGDSGAGEAFF. CDR3 coding DNA: TGCGCCAGCAGCCGCGGGGACAGTGGGGCCGGCGAAGCTTTCTTT. The V and J genes are TRBV5-1 and TRBJ1-1; 7 positions match TRBD1. Germline V gives CDR1 SGHRS, CDR2 YFSETQ. The CDR3 consists of 15 residues. Trimming at V came to 4 bases and at J to 8 bases, leaving 14 bases not matched to a gene. Full variable domain (outside the CDR3, taken from reference TRBV5-1 and TRBJ1-1): KAGVTQTPRYLIKTRGQQVTLSCSPISGHRSVSWYQQTPGQGLQFLFEYFSETQRNKGNFPGRFSGRQFSNSRSEMNVSTLELGDSALYLCASSRGDSGAGEAFFGQGTRLTVV.

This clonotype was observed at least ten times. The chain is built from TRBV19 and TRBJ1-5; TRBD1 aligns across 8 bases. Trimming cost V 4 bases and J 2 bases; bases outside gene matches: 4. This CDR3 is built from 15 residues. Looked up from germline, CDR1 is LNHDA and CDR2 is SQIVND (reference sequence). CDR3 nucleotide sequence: TGTGCCAGTAGTACCAGGGGGCTCGGCAATCAGCCCCAGCATTTT. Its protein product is CASSTRGLGNQPQHF.

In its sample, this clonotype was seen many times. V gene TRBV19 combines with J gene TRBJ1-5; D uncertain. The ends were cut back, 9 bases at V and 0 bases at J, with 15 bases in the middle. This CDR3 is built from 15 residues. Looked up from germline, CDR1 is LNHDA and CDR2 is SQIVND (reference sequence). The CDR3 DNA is TGTGCCAGCACGCTGGGGTACTATAGCAATCAGCCCCAGCATTTT. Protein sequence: CASTLGYYSNQPQHF.

CDR3 in DNA: TGTGCCCTCACCGGGGGAGTAGGCGAGCTAGAGACTTTC. Translated, it gives CALTGGVGELETF. The V gene is TRBV7-9, the J gene TRBJ2-6, with D perhaps matching TRBD2 (6 bases). Germline CDR1 reads SEHNR; CDR2 reads FQNEAQ (reference sequence). The CDR3 consists of 13 residues. V lost 11 bases and J 18 bases, leaving 26 bases between the germline ends.

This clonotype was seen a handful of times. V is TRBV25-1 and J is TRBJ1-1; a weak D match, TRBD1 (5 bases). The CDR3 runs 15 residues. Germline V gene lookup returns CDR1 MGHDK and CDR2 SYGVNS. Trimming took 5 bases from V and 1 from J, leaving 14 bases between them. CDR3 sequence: CASSTGTAGNTEAFF. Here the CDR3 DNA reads TGTGCCAGCAGTACGGGGACGGCGGGGAACACTGAAGCTTTCTTT.

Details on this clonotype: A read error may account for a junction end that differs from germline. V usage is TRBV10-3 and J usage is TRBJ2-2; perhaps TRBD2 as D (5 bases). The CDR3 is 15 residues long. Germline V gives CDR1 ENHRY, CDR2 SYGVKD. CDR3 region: CASSAVGIDTGELFF. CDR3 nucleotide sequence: TGTGCCAGCAGTGCGGTCGGGATCGACACCGGGGAGCTGTTTTTT.

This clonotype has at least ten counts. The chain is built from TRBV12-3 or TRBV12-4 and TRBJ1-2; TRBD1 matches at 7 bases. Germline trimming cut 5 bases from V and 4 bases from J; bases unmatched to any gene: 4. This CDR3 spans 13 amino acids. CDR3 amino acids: CASSPNRGYGYTF. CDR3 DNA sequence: TGTGCCAGCAGTCCCAACAGGGGCTATGGCTACACCTTC.

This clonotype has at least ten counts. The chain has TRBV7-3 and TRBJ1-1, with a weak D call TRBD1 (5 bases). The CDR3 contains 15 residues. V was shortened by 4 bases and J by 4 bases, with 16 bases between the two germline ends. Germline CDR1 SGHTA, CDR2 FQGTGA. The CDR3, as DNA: TGTGCCAGCAGCTCCGTCGAGGGGAGGGTCACTGAAGCTTTCTTT. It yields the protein CASSSVEGRVTEAFF.

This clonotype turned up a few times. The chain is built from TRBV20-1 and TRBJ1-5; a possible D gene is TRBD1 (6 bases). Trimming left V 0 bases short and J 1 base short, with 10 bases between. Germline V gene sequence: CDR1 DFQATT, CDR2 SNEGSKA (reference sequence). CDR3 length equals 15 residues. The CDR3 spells CSAREGGRSNQPQHF. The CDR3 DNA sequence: TGCAGTGCTAGAGAAGGGGGTAGAAGCAATCAGCCCCAGCATTTT.

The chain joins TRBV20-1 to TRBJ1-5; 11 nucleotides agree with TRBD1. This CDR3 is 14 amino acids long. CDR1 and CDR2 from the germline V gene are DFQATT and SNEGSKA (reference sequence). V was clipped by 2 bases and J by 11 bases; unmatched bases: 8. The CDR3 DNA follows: TGCAGTGCTAGAAGGACAGGGGGCGAAGAGACCCAGCATTTT. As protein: CSARRTGGEETQHF.

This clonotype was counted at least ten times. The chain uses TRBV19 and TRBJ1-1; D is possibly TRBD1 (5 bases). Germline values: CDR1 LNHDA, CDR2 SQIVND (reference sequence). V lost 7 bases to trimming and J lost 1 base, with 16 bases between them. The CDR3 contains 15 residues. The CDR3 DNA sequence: TGTGCCAGTACCCACCCGGTGAGGGGGAACACTGAAGCTTTCTTT. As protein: CASTHPVRGNTEAFF.

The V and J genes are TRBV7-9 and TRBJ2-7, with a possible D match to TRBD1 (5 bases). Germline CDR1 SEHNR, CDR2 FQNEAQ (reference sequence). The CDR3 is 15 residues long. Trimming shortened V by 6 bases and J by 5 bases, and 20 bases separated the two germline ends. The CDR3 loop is CASSPREGSRNEQYF. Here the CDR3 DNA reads TGTGCCAGCAGTCCCAGGGAAGGTAGCCGAAACGAGCAGTACTTC.

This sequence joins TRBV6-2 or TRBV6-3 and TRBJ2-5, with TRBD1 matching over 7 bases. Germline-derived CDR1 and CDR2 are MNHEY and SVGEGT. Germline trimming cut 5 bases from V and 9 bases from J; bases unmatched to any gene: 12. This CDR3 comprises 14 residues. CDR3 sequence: CASSPGTALTAQYF. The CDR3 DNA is TGTGCCAGCAGTCCCGGGACAGCCCTGACGGCCCAGTACTTC.

DNA of the CDR3: TGTGCCAGCAGCCAAGCGGACAGCTCTCAGCCCCAGCATTTT. As protein: CASSQADSSQPQHF. This rearrangement joins TRBV3-1 to TRBJ1-5; weak D call: TRBD1 (6 bases). The ends were cut back, 1 base at V and 6 bases at J, with 10 bases in the middle. The V gene's germline CDR1 is LGHDT and CDR2 YNNKEL (reference sequence). CDR3 length: 14 residues.

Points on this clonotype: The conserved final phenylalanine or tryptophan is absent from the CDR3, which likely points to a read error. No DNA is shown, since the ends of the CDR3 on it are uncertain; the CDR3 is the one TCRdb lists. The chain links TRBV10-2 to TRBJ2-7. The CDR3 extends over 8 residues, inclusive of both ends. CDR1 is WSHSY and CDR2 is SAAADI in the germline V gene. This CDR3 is CASSRVAS.

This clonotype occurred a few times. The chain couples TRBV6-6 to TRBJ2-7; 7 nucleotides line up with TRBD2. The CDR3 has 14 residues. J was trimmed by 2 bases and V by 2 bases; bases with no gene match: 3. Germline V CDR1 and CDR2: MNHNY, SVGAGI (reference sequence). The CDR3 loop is CASSYLAETYEQYF. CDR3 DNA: TGTGCCAGCAGTTACCTAGCGGAGACCTACGAGCAGTACTTC.

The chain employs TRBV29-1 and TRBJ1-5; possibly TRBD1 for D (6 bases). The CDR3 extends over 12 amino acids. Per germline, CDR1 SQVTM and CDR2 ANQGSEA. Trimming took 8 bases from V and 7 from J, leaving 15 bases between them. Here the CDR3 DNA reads TGCAGCCAAGGGGGGAGTGGACAGCCCCAGCATTTT. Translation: CSQGGSGQPQHF.

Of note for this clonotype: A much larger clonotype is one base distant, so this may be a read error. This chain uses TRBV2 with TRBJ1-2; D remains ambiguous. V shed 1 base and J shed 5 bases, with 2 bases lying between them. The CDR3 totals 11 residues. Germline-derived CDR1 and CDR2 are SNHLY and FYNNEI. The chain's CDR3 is CASSEEYGYTF. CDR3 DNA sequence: TGTGCCAGCAGTGAAGAGTATGGCTACACCTTC.

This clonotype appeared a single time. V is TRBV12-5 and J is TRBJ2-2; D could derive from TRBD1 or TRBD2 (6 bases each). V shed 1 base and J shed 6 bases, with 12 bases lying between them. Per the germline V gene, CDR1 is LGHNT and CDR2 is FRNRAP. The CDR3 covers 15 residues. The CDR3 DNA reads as TGTGCTAGTGGTTTGGGCAGGGGAGGCTCCGGGGAGCTGTTTTTT. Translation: CASGLGRGGSGELFF.

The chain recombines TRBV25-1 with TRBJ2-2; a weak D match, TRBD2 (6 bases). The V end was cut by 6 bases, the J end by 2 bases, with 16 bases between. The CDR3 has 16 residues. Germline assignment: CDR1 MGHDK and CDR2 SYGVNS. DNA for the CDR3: TGTGCCAGCAGCATCGCCCCCGGGACTAACACCGGGGAGCTGTTTTTT. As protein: CASSIAPGTNTGELFF.

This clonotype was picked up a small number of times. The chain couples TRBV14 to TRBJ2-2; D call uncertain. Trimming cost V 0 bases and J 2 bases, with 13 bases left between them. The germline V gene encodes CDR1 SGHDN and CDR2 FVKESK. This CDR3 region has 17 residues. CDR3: CASSQDRVRLNTGELFF. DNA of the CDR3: TGTGCCAGCAGCCAAGATAGGGTTCGCCTAAACACCGGGGAGCTGTTTTTT. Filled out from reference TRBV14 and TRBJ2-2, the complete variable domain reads EAGVTQFPSHSVIEKGQTVTLRCDPISGHDNLYWYRRVMGKEIKFLLHFVKESKQDESGMPNNRFLAERTGGTYSTLKVQPAELEDSGVYFCASSQDRVRLNTGELFFGEGSRLTVL.

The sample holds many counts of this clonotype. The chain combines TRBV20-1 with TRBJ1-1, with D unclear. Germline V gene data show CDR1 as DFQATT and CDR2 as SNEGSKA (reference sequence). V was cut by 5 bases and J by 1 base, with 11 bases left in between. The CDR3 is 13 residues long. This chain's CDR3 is CSAPTVPNTEAFF. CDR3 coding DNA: TGCAGTGCTCCCACCGTTCCGAACACTGAAGCTTTCTTT.

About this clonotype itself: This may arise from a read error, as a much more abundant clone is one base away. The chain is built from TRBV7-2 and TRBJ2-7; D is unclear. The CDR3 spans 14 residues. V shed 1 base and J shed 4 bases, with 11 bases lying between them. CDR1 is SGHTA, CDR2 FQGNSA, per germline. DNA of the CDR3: TGTGCCAGCAGCTTAGGGATAGTGGGGTACGAGCAGTACTTC. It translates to CASSLGIVGYEQYF.